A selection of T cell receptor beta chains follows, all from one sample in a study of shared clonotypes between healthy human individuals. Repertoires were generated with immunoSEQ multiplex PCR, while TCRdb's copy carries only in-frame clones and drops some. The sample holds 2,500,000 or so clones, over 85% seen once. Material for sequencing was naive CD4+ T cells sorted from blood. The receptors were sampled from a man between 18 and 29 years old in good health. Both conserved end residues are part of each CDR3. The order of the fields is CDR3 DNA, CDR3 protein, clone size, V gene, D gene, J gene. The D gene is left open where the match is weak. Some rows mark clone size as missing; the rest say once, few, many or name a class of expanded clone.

DNA: TGTGCCAGTAGTGCCGGGACTAGCATTGAGACCCAGTACTTC; CDR3: CASSAGTSIETQYF; size: .; V: TRBV19; D: TRBD2; J: TRBJ2-5
DNA: TGTGCCAGCAGCCCCTCAAGCGAAATTTCCTATAATTCACCCCTCCACTTT; CDR3: CASSPSSEISYNSPLHF; size: .; V: TRBV9; D: .; J: TRBJ1-6
DNA: TGTGCCAGCAGCCGGGGGGGACTAGCCGGCACAGATACGCAGTATTTT; CDR3: CASSRGGLAGTDTQYF; size: once; V: TRBV7-2; D: TRBD2; J: TRBJ2-3
DNA: TGTGCCAGCGCCAGGGCGGGAGAGTCCGAGCAGTACTTC; CDR3: CASARAGESEQYF; size: .; V: TRBV6-5; D: TRBD2; J: TRBJ2-7
DNA: TGTGCCAGCACCCAGGGGGGGGTGCTAGCGGGAGGTGAGCAGTTCTTC; CDR3: CASTQGGVLAGGEQFF; size: .; V: TRBV7-2; D: TRBD2; J: TRBJ2-1
DNA: TGCGCCAGCAGCCGGGTGAGCTCCTACAATGAGCAGTTCTTC; CDR3: CASSRVSSYNEQFF; size: .; V: TRBV5-1; D: .; J: TRBJ2-1
DNA: TGTGCCAGTCTCCGTGCGGACGGGTACTATGGCTACACCTTC; CDR3: CASLRADGYYGYTF; size: .; V: TRBV19; D: .; J: TRBJ1-2
DNA: TGTGCCAGTAGTATAGCAGGATACGAGCAGTACTTC; CDR3: CASSIAGYEQYF; size: .; V: TRBV19; D: .; J: TRBJ2-7
DNA: TGTGCCAGCAGCCCTGTGGGGGCTGGGGCCAACGTCCTGACTTTC; CDR3: CASSPVGAGANVLTF; size: .; V: TRBV5-5; D: .; J: TRBJ2-6
DNA: TGCGCCAGCAGCTTGTTGGGGGCTGGAGAAAAACTGTTTTTT; CDR3: CASSLLGAGEKLFF; size: once; V: TRBV5-1; D: .; J: TRBJ1-4
DNA: TGTGCCAGCCGGGTAGACAGGGTTAATTCACCCCTCCACTTT; CDR3: CASRVDRVNSPLHF; size: .; V: TRBV2; D: TRBD1; J: TRBJ1-6
DNA: TGTGCCAGTAGTCTCCAGCGGGGCATACCCGGGGAGCTGTTTTTT; CDR3: CASSLQRGIPGELFF; size: .; V: TRBV19; D: TRBD2; J: TRBJ2-2
DNA: TGTGCCAGCAGTTCCGGGACAGTCTTTGGAAACACCATATATTTT; CDR3: CASSSGTVFGNTIYF; size: .; V: TRBV6-1; D: TRBD1; J: TRBJ1-3
DNA: TGCGCCAGCAGCGGGGACAGGCTAGATACTGAAGCTTTCTTT; CDR3: CASSGDRLDTEAFF; size: .; V: TRBV5-1; D: TRBD1; J: TRBJ1-1
DNA: TGTGCCAGCAGTTACTCGAGGGCAGAATATAATTCACCCCTCCACTTT; CDR3: CASSYSRAEYNSPLHF; size: .; V: TRBV6-6; D: .; J: TRBJ1-6
DNA: TGTGCCTGGAGTGTCCGGTCTGAAGCTTTCTTT; CDR3: CAWSVRSEAFF; size: few; V: TRBV30; D: .; J: TRBJ1-1
DNA: TGTGCCAGCAGCTTATCCAGGGACATTGAAGCTTTCTTT; CDR3: CASSLSRDIEAFF; size: .; V: TRBV7-2; D: .; J: TRBJ1-1
DNA: TGTGCCATCAGTGAAGAGGACGGGTATGGCTACACCTTC; CDR3: CAISEEDGYGYTF; size: .; V: TRBV10-3; D: .; J: TRBJ1-2
DNA: TGTGCCAGCAGCGGGGGGAGGGGACCTCTCTATGGCTACACCTTC; CDR3: CASSGGRGPLYGYTF; size: .; V: TRBV11-2; D: .; J: TRBJ1-2
DNA: TGTGCCAGCACCAGACAGGGCCCTAATGAAAAACTGTTTTTT; CDR3: CASTRQGPNEKLFF; size: .; V: TRBV6-5; D: TRBD1; J: TRBJ1-4
DNA: TGTGCCAGCAGCTTAGATAGGGGGGGGACCTCGGGCAAAAACATTCAGTACTTC; CDR3: CASSLDRGGTSGKNIQYF; size: once; V: TRBV11-2; D: .; J: TRBJ2-4
DNA: TGCGCCAGCAGCTTGGAGGGTTGGGGCACTGAAGCTTTCTTT; CDR3: CASSLEGWGTEAFF; size: .; V: TRBV5-1; D: .; J: TRBJ1-1